These 17 T cell receptor beta chains were sequenced from one sample in a study of CD4+ T cells in melanoma. Method: immunoSEQ multiplex PCR; TCRdb's copy keeps in-frame clones and lacks some. The table shows about 20,000 clones, with approximately 83% occurring only once. The specimen sequenced was cells from a culture (not recorded whether cultured in vitro). The origin of the receptors is a human donor with melanoma.

This chain connects TRBV6-5 to TRBJ2-1, with 7 bases matching TRBD2. This CDR3 is built from 12 residues. The germline CDR1 and CDR2 sequences are MNHEY and SVGAGI. After removal of 5 bases from V and 9 bases from J, the junction contained 4 bases not matched to a gene. CDR3 region: CASSGPGGEQFF. The CDR3 nucleotides read TGTGCCAGCAGTGGGCCGGGGGGTGAGCAGTTCTTC.

The rearrangement links TRBV18 to TRBJ1-2; D is unresolved. CDR1 and CDR2 from the germline V gene are KGHSH and LQKENI. Trimming stripped 3 bases from V and 4 bases from J, with 18 bases between. The CDR3 runs to 16 residues. This chain's CDR3 is CASSPRESQTTYGYTF. In DNA, the CDR3 is TGTGCCAGCTCACCCCGTGAGTCTCAGACGACCTATGGCTACACCTTC. The whole variable domain, filled in from reference TRBV18 and TRBJ1-2, reads NAGVMQNPRHLVRRRGQEARLRCSPMKGHSHVYWYRQLPEEGLKFMVYLQKENIIDESGMPKERFSAEFPKEGPSILRIQQVVRGDSAAYFCASSPRESQTTYGYTFGSGTRLTVV.

The chain is built from TRBV2 and TRBJ1-5, with TRBD1 matching 10 bases. This CDR3 contains 17 residues. The J segment lost 1 base and the V segment lost 5 bases, leaving 8 bases of the junction unmatched. CDR1 is SNHLY, CDR2 FYNNEI, per germline. CDR3 region: CASSQTGGVLSNQPQHF. In nucleotides, the CDR3 is TGTGCCAGCAGTCAGACAGGGGGCGTCTTGAGCAATCAGCCCCAGCATTTT. Variable domain in full (rest from reference TRBV2 and TRBJ1-5): EPEVTQTPSHQVTQMGQEVILRCVPISNHLYFYWYRQILGQKVEFLVSFYNNEISEKSEIFDDQFSVERPDGSNFTLKIRSTKLEDSAMYFCASSQTGGVLSNQPQHFGDGTRLSIL.

The chain recombines TRBV15 with TRBJ2-2; D remains ambiguous. This CDR3 has 16 amino acids. The ends were cut back, 3 bases at V and 0 bases at J, with 11 bases in the middle. Germline lookup yields CDR1 LNHNV and CDR2 YYDKDF (reference sequence). The CDR3 coding sequence is TGTGCCACCAGCAGGGGCCCAGTTGCGAACACCGGGGAGCTGTTTTTT. Encoded protein: CATSRGPVANTGELFF.

This clone was seen a few times. The chain carries TRBV10-3 and TRBJ1-1, with a weak D call TRBD1 (6 bases). V was trimmed by 8 bases and J by 0 bases, leaving 10 bases between them. The CDR3 totals 13 residues. Germline lookup yields CDR1 ENHRY and CDR2 SYGVKD. CDR3: CAIGGTLNTEAFF. CDR3 DNA: TGTGCCATCGGCGGGACATTGAACACTGAAGCTTTCTTT.

The table lists this clone with a few counts. Likely a read error: the CDR3 ends without its conserved phenylalanine or tryptophan. The DNA is omitted, as the CDR3 cannot be located on it reliably, and the CDR3 follows TCRdb's listing. V usage is TRBV6-4 and J usage is TRBJ2-6. Germline-derived CDR1 and CDR2 are MRHNA and SNTAGT. The CDR3 length equals 14 residues, ends included. Here the CDR3 reads CASSILFSHDKVGL.

The genes are TRBV2 and TRBJ2-1, with TRBD1 identical over 7 bases. CDR1 and CDR2 from the germline V gene are SNHLY and FYNNEI. The CDR3 sequence is 13 residues long. The V gene end was trimmed by 11 bases and the J gene end by 5 bases; junction bases not matched to a gene: 9. CDR3 residues: CAGRMGQHNEQFF. CDR3 in DNA: TGTGCCGGAAGGATGGGACAGCACAATGAGCAGTTCTTC.

The chain recombines TRBV7-3 with TRBJ2-5; 7 nucleotides agree with TRBD2. The ends lost 4 bases at V and 5 bases at J; junction bases unmatched: 4. CDR3 length equals 13 residues. In germline, CDR1 is SGHTA, CDR2 FQGTGA. The CDR3 sequence: CASSSAGGETQYF. The CDR3 DNA is TGTGCCAGCAGCTCCGCCGGGGGGGAGACCCAGTACTTC.

The chain is built from TRBV10-2 and TRBJ2-1, with TRBD1 matching over 7 bases. The trim removed 1 base at V and 7 bases at J, leaving 10 bases unmatched. Germline V gives CDR1 WSHSY, CDR2 SAAADI. CDR3 length equals 16 residues. CDR3 in amino acids: CASSEWGTGAVNEQFF. CDR3 DNA: TGCGCCAGCAGTGAGTGGGGCACAGGGGCGGTGAATGAGCAGTTCTTC.

This clone was seen more than once but under ten times. The CDR3 DNA sequence: TGCGCCAGCAGCTTGGATGGGTTTAAAGCTTTCTTT. Protein product: CASSLDGFKAFF. This sequence joins TRBV5-1 and TRBJ1-1; no reliable D call. The CDR3 is 12 amino acids. The V end was cut by 0 bases, the J end by 9 bases, with 9 bases between. CDR1 is SGHRS and CDR2 is YFSETQ in the germline V gene.

The gene calls are TRBV7-3 and TRBJ2-5, with D unresolved. From germline, CDR1 is SGHTA and CDR2 FQGTGA. Trimming left V 3 bases short and J 2 bases short, with 13 bases between. This CDR3 has 15 amino acids. The CDR3 here is CASSFNKGSQETQYF. CDR3 sequence (DNA): TGTGCCAGCAGCTTCAATAAGGGCAGTCAAGAGACCCAGTACTTC.

The chain links TRBV7-3 to TRBJ2-7, with 7 bases matching TRBD2. The germline gives CDR1 SGHTA, CDR2 FQGTGA. V lost 8 bases, J lost 1 base, and 8 bases stayed unmatched. This CDR3 is built from 14 residues. The CDR3 spells CASPPPGGSYEQYF. CDR3 nucleotides: TGTGCCAGCCCTCCTCCGGGGGGATCCTACGAGCAGTACTTC.

The V and J genes are TRBV2 and TRBJ1-6; D gene unclear. V lost 6 bases and J 9 bases, leaving 15 bases between the germline ends. The CDR3 has 14 residues. The V gene's germline CDR1 is SNHLY and CDR2 FYNNEI. The CDR3 DNA reads as TGTGCCAGCAGGCTAACAGCGGTCTCTTCACCCCTCCACTTT. This codes for CASRLTAVSSPLHF.

This clone was found once. This chain joins TRBV7-8 and TRBJ2-1, with a weak D call TRBD1 (5 bases). Per germline, CDR1 SGHVS and CDR2 FQNEAQ. The CDR3 has 14 residues. Trimming left V 5 bases short and J 0 bases short, with 8 bases between. CDR3 residues: CASSRQSSYNEQFF. The CDR3, as DNA: TGTGCCAGCAGCAGACAGAGCTCCTACAATGAGCAGTTCTTC.

CDR3 nucleotide sequence: TGCAGCGTTGAAAGTGTAGGGTCGAAAGCTTTCTTT. This gives the protein CSVESVGSKAFF. The rearrangement links TRBV29-1 to TRBJ1-1; no clear D gene. Germline lookup yields CDR1 SQVTM and CDR2 ANQGSEA. The CDR3 contains 12 residues. V shed 2 bases and J shed 9 bases, with 13 bases lying between them. Together with reference TRBV29-1 and TRBJ1-1, the CDR3 gives the full variable domain: SAVISQKPSRDICQRGTSLTIQCQVDSQVTMMFWYRQQPGQSLTLIATANQGSEATYESGFVIDKFPISRPNLTFSTLTVSNMSPEDSSIYLCSVESVGSKAFFGQGTRLTVV.

As DNA, the CDR3 is TGTGCCAGCAGCGCCGTGCGGGAGAGCAACGAGCAGTACTTC. This translates into CASSAVRESNEQYF. The chain carries TRBV7-9 and TRBJ2-7; 7 positions agree with TRBD2. The V segment lost 5 bases and the J segment 5 bases; nucleotides outside the gene matches: 9. Germline V gene data show CDR1 as SEHNR and CDR2 as FQNEAQ (reference sequence). The length of the CDR3 is 14 residues.

This clone was observed once. This chain joins TRBV6-5 and TRBJ1-2; TRBD1 aligns across 7 bases. Germline values: CDR1 MNHEY, CDR2 SVGAGI. V was pared by 7 bases and J by 3 bases, with 5 bases of the junction left unmatched. The CDR3 loop spans 13 amino acids. The CDR3 sequence is CASTGTADYGYTF. In nucleotides, the CDR3 is TGTGCCAGCACCGGGACAGCCGACTATGGCTACACCTTC.